This TCR beta chain was recorded in a study of metastatic and nonmetastatic thyroid tumors. Across the whole study: Repertoire data that came from the blood and tumor or nodule tissue of malignant and benign thyroid patients were compared. Broader study findings: Reports indicated that malignant thyroid tumors showed significantly higher TCR beta diversity than benign nodules did, in blood and tumor.

Thyroid surgery took place with no prior treatment in any patient. This clone was counted at least ten times. Its antigen is not known. Unmatched junction bases numbered 5, after V lost 3 bases and J lost 8 bases. Germline V gives CDR1 SGHRS, CDR2 YFSETQ. The CDR3 has 13 residues. Original processing notes: A classifier for distant metastasis in papillary thyroid cancer was constructed using CDR3 differences observed across clinicopathological groups. TCRdb reprocessed the PCR reads via MiXCR. These V and J calls are TCRdb output, not the study's own analysis. The repertoire holds under 30,000 clones, roughly 15% seen once, with around 6.1% in the top ten.

The sequence derives from a male donor with papillary thyroid cancer or a benign thyroid nodule (not recorded which). Some clones in this sample may be carry-over from other donors' samples. Sequencing was done on a sample of blood. The chain employs TRBV5-1 and TRBJ1-2; TRBD1 matches 9 bases. The CDR3 sequence: CASSSRTGVGYTF. CDR3 DNA sequence: TGCGCCAGCAGCTCCCGGACAGGGGTAGGCTACACCTTC.